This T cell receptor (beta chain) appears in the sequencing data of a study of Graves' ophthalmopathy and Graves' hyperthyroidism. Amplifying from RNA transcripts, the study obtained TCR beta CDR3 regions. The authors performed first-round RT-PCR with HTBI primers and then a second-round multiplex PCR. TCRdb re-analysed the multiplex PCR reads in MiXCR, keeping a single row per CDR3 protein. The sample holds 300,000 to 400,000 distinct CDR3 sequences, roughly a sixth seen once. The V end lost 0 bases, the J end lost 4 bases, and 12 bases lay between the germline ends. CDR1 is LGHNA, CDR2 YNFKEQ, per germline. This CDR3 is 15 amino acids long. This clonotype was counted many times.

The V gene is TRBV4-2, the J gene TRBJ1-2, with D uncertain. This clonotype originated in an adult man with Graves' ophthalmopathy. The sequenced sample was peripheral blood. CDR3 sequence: CASSQDHNAPYGYTF. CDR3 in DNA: TGTGCCAGCAGCCAAGACCATAACGCCCCCTATGGCTACACCTTC.